These 13 T cell receptor beta chains originate from one sample sequenced in a study of T-cell reconstitution after alpha-beta-depleted transplantation in children. Preparation of the TCRbeta library involved a method that used unique molecular identifiers. TCRdb used MiXCR to reprocess the PCR reads, holding one entry per CDR3 protein. The table shows 9,200 or so distinct CDR3 sequences, with about 15% occurring only once. This specimen consisted of PBMCs, mostly from graft donor cells, obtained 60 days after TCRalphabeta/CD19-depleted stem cell transplant. These receptors all stem from a male patient under 18 who had a stem cell transplant for acute lymphoblastic leukemia, so the T cells may come from the graft donor.

This clonotype was detected ten times or more. The rearrangement joins TRBV7-8 to TRBJ2-7; 9 nucleotides line up with TRBD1. The length of the CDR3 is 15 residues. Trimming took 5 bases from V and 4 from J; bases not matched to a gene: 9. CDR1 and CDR2 from the germline V gene are SGHVS and FQNEAQ. This CDR3 is CASSQLGTGRYEQYF. The CDR3 coding sequence is TGTGCCAGCAGCCAGCTCGGGACAGGGCGGTACGAGCAGTACTTC.

The sample holds many counts of this clonotype. V and J are TRBV12-3 or TRBV12-4 and TRBJ1-5; unclear D gene. This CDR3 has 14 residues. V was shortened by 3 bases and J by 3 bases, with 9 bases between the two germline ends. CDR3 DNA: TGTGCCAGCAGTTTGAATCGGGTCAATCAGCCCCAGCATTTT. This sequence encodes CASSLNRVNQPQHF.

The sample holds many counts of this clonotype. This chain links TRBV9 with TRBJ2-3; maybe TRBD2 (6 bases). Trimming removed 3 bases at V and 8 bases at J, with 16 bases between. CDR1 is SGDLS, CDR2 YYNGEE, per germline. This CDR3 has 14 amino acids. The CDR3 loop is CASSAGTPRGTQYF. CDR3 nucleotide sequence: TGTGCCAGCAGCGCCGGGACCCCGCGGGGTACGCAGTATTTT.

Many counts were recorded for this clonotype. CDR3 sequence (DNA): TGTGCCAGCAGCTTAGCCCCAACAGGGTACACTGAAGCTTTCTTT. This gives the protein CASSLAPTGYTEAFF. The chain recombines TRBV7-9 with TRBJ1-1; TRBD1 might be the D (6 bases). The germline V gene has CDR1 SEHNR and CDR2 FQNEAQ (reference sequence). V was shortened by 0 bases and J by 3 bases, with 11 bases between the two germline ends. The CDR3 contains 15 residues.

This clonotype is large (0.1 to 1%). The gene calls are TRBV5-1 and TRBJ1-2; D is ambiguous. Germline V CDR1 and CDR2: SGHRS, YFSETQ. V lost 6 bases and J 4 bases, leaving 10 bases between the germline ends. This CDR3 comprises 12 residues. The CDR3 sequence is CASTIDGYGYTF. The CDR3 DNA sequence: TGCGCCAGCACCATTGACGGCTATGGCTACACCTTC. The full variable domain, with the rest looked up from reference TRBV5-1 and TRBJ1-2, is KAGVTQTPRYLIKTRGQQVTLSCSPISGHRSVSWYQQTPGQGLQFLFEYFSETQRNKGNFPGRFSGRQFSNSRSEMNVSTLELGDSALYLCASTIDGYGYTFGSGTRLTVV.

This clonotype was picked up many times. V and J are TRBV6-2 or TRBV6-3 and TRBJ1-6, with D perhaps TRBD1 (6 bases). The CDR3 extends over 15 amino acids. The germline V and J ends were trimmed by 0 bases and 8 bases, with 11 bases remaining between them. Germline CDR1 is MNHEY and CDR2 is SVGEGT. The CDR3 DNA is TGTGCCAGCAGTTACTCGGCCAGGGGTGATTCACCCCTCCACTTT. It translates to CASSYSARGDSPLHF.

This clonotype came up many times. The chain joins TRBV6-5 to TRBJ2-5; a weak D match, TRBD2 (7 bases). This CDR3 spans 16 amino acids. In germline, CDR1 is MNHEY, CDR2 SVGAGI. The V gene lost 2 bases and the J gene lost 5 bases, with 18 bases spanning the gap. CDR3 sequence reads: CASSYGTGRGRETQYF. The CDR3 nucleotides are TGTGCCAGCAGTTACGGAACAGGGCGGGGGAGGGAGACCCAGTACTTC.

This clonotype is medium-sized. This chain links TRBV20-1 with TRBJ1-4; 7 positions match TRBD1. Germline trimming cut 3 bases from V and 5 bases from J; bases unmatched to any gene: 6. This CDR3 region has 14 residues. In germline, CDR1 is DFQATT, CDR2 SNEGSKA (reference sequence). CDR3 region: CSARMTGTNEKLFF. The CDR3 DNA sequence: TGCAGTGCTAGGATGACAGGGACGAATGAAAAACTGTTTTTT.

By sample fraction, this clonotype is medium-sized. The chain combines TRBV29-1 with TRBJ2-5; D might be TRBD1 (5 bases). The V end was cut by 6 bases, the J end by 5 bases, with 13 bases between. The CDR3 covers 12 residues. In germline, CDR1 is SQVTM, CDR2 ANQGSEA. DNA of the CDR3: TGCAGCGTGGCTCAGGGCTGGGAGACCCAGTACTTC. Translation: CSVAQGWETQYF.

This clonotype was counted a few times. The J gene is TRBJ1-5, the V gene TRBV21-1. TRBV21-1 is marked as a pseudogene. The CDR3 length is 15 residues. CDR3 in amino acids: CASTNSMTANQPQHF. The DNA of the CDR3 is TGTGCCAGCACCAACTCCATGACAGCTAATCAGCCCCAGCATTTT.

Within the sample, this clonotype is medium-sized. The gene calls are TRBV7-8 and TRBJ1-3; the D gene is possibly TRBD1 (5 bases). Germline V gives CDR1 SGHVS, CDR2 FQNEAQ. V was shortened by 5 bases and J by 0 bases, with 14 bases between the two germline ends. This CDR3 is built from 16 residues. CDR3 amino acids: CASSRRDSGSGNTIYF. CDR3 nucleotide sequence: TGTGCCAGCAGCCGAAGGGACTCCGGCTCTGGAAACACCATATATTTT.

This clonotype was found many times. The chain uses TRBV5-6 and TRBJ2-2; TRBD1 aligns across 10 bases. Trimming removed 4 bases from V and 8 bases from J; junction bases left unmatched: 14. This CDR3 has 17 amino acids. Germline V lookup: CDR1 SGHDT, CDR2 YYEEEE. CDR3 in amino acids: CASSTPRDRGYPGELFF. CDR3 DNA sequence: TGTGCCAGCAGCACCCCCCGGGACAGGGGATATCCTGGGGAGCTGTTTTTT.

This clonotype was found many times. This chain uses TRBV3-1 with TRBJ2-5, with 10 nucleotides matching TRBD1. Trimming cost V 1 base and J 5 bases; bases outside gene matches: 4. Germline lookup yields CDR1 LGHDT and CDR2 YNNKEL (reference sequence). There are 15 residues in the CDR3. CDR3 sequence: CASSQAGTGAETQYF. In DNA form, the CDR3 reads TGTGCCAGCAGCCAAGCCGGGACAGGGGCCGAGACCCAGTACTTC.